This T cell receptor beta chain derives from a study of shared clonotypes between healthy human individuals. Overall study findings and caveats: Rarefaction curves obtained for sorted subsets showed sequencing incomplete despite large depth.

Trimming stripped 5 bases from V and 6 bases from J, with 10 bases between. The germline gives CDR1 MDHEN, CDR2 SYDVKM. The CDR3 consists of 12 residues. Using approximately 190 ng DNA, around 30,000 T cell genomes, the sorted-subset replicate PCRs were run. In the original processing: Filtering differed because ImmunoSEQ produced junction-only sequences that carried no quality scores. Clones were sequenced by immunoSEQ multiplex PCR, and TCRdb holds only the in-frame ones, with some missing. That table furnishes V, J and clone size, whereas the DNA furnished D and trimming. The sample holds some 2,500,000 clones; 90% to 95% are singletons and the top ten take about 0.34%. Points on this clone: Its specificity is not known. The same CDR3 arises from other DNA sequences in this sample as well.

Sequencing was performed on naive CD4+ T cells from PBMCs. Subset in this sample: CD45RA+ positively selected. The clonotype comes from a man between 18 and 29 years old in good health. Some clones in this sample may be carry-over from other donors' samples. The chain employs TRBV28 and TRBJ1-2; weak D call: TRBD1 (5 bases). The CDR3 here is CASSLQGDGYTF. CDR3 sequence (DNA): TGTGCCAGCAGTCTTCAGGGAGATGGCTACACCTTC.